The next 9 T cell receptor beta chains were all read from a single sample in a study of Graves' ophthalmopathy and Graves' hyperthyroidism listed by TCRdb under 2018. These reads were obtained on an Illumina HiSeq 2000. For repertoire sequencing, the TCR beta CDR3 regions were amplified from RNA transcripts. The first round of RT-PCR was done with HTBI primers and the Qiagen OneStep RT-PCR kit, and was followed by a second round of multiplex PCR, then size selection and purification. The public reads were quality trimmed at Q25 with fastp and then assembled into clones with MiXCR by TCRdb, keeping productive beta chains. Each CDR3 protein appears once, grouped with its most common genes and DNA. This sample comprises a few hundred thousand distinct CDR3 sequences, 15% to 17% of them detected only once. The ten largest clones represent around 6.6% of the sample. What was sequenced was peripheral blood. The receptors here all came from a young woman with stable Graves' hyperthyroidism. Donor details come from another sample of the same person, matched by shared clones.

A note on this clonotype: One end of the junction is discordant with germline, which a read error may explain. This chain uses TRBV12-3 or TRBV12-4 with TRBJ1-5; no clear D gene. The CDR3 contains 13 residues. The CDR3 DNA follows: TGTGCCAGCAGTTTCGACACCTATCAGCCTCAGCATTTT. Amino acid sequence: CASSFDTYQPQHF.

This clonotype was recorded a few times. V gene TRBV4-1 combines with J gene TRBJ1-5, with no clear D. The CDR3 consists of 13 residues. CDR1 MGHRA and CDR2 YSYEKL come from the germline V gene. The V end was cut by 4 bases, the J end by 6 bases, with 10 bases between. The CDR3 here is CASSPFWGQPQHF. The CDR3 DNA reads as TGCGCCAGCAGCCCTTTTTGGGGTCAGCCCCAGCATTTT.

The table lists this clonotype with many counts. The gene calls are TRBV6-5 and TRBJ1-2; no reliable D call. V lost 6 bases, J lost 5 bases, and 13 bases lay in between. Germline values: CDR1 MNHEY, CDR2 SVGAGI. This CDR3 is 13 amino acids long. CDR3 bases: TGTGCCAGCAGGCCCCGGGATCCGTATGGCTACACCTTC. It codes for CASRPRDPYGYTF.

This clonotype has a count of ten or more. The rearrangement links TRBV4-1 to TRBJ1-5, with TRBD1 matching over 7 bases. The CDR3 loop spans 16 amino acids. Unmatched junction bases numbered 10, after V lost 0 bases and J lost 8 bases. CDR1 is MGHRA, CDR2 YSYEKL, per germline. The CDR3 DNA follows: TGCGCCAGCAGCCAAGAAGGGGGCCCCCATGATAAGCCCCAGCATTTT. This codes for CASSQEGGPHDKPQHF.

In nucleotides, the CDR3 is TGCGCCAGCAGCCAAACCACATCCAATGGCTACACCTTC. Protein product: CASSQTTSNGYTF. The chain carries TRBV4-1 and TRBJ1-2; D gene unclear. The V gene lost 2 bases and the J gene lost 6 bases, with 10 bases spanning the gap. This CDR3 has 13 amino acids. The germline gives CDR1 MGHRA, CDR2 YSYEKL.

DNA of the CDR3: TGTGCCAGCAGATCCCTGACTAGAACCACCGGGGAGCTGTTTTTT. The encoded protein is CASRSLTRTTGELFF. The rearrangement joins TRBV7-9 to TRBJ2-2; D is possibly TRBD2 (6 bases). The germline V and J ends were trimmed by 6 bases and 4 bases, with 15 bases remaining between them. CDR1 is SEHNR, CDR2 FQNEAQ, per germline (reference sequence). This CDR3 is built from 15 residues.

Ten or more counts support this clonotype. V and J are TRBV6-1 and TRBJ2-7, with D unresolved. V lost 2 bases, J lost 0 bases, and 17 bases lay in between. Germline V CDR1 and CDR2: MNHNS, SASEGT. The CDR3 consists of 17 residues. The CDR3 reads CASSENLGIHISYEQYF. CDR3 DNA: TGTGCCAGCAGTGAAAATTTAGGCATACACATCTCCTACGAGCAGTACTTC.

Many counts were recorded for this clonotype. This chain joins TRBV7-2 and TRBJ1-1, with unresolved D. The germline V gene encodes CDR1 SGHTA and CDR2 FQGNSA. Trimming took 1 base from V and 6 from J, leaving 9 bases between them. The CDR3 sequence is 13 residues long. This chain's CDR3 is CASSLEFTPEAFF. The CDR3 bases are TGTGCCAGCAGCTTAGAGTTTACCCCTGAAGCTTTCTTT.

This clonotype was seen at least ten times. A much bigger clone sits one base away, suggesting this may be a read error. This rearrangement joins TRBV7-2 to TRBJ1-3, with TRBD1 matching over 11 bases. V was pared by 5 bases and J by 2 bases, with 2 bases of the junction left unmatched. The CDR3 length is 15 residues. The germline V gene has CDR1 SGHTA and CDR2 FQGNSA. For the CDR3, the DNA is TGTGCCAGCAGCCCGGGACAGGGGGCTGGAAACACCATATATTTT. Protein product: CASSPGQGAGNTIYF.